This T cell receptor (beta chain) was identified in a study of shared clonotypes between healthy human individuals. Study findings and constraints: The naive CD4 repertoires of a handful of donors were compared, and approximately 5.3% of clonotypes were shared. Only blood underwent sampling, and tissue repertoires likely differ.

Trimming cost V 7 bases and J 4 bases, with 10 bases left between them. Per the germline V gene, CDR1 is SNHLY and CDR2 is FYNNEI. This CDR3 region has 12 residues. Donors were healthy HIV-negative adults without recently reported acute infections or vaccinations. Original methodology: There were no quality scores in the junction-only immunoSEQ sequences, so filtering differed. The method was immunoSEQ multiplex PCR; TCRdb's version includes in-frame clones alone and lacks a portion of them. V and J calls and clone size are as listed in that table; D and trimming were resolved from the DNA. The profile shows about 990,000 clones, 78% of them singletons. A remark on this clone: Its antigen is as yet unknown.

Sequenced input: memory CD4+ T cells from PBMCs. The subset: CD45RA-negative fraction. The chain links TRBV2 to TRBJ1-2; unclear D gene. The receptor was derived from a man aged 18 to 29 in good health. Some clones in this sample may be carry-over from other donors' samples. For the CDR3, the DNA is TGTGCCAGCACCGATGAGGCCTATGGCTACACCTTC. Translation: CASTDEAYGYTF.